A selection of T cell receptor beta chains follows, all from one sample in a study of shared clonotypes between healthy human individuals. Using immunoSEQ multiplex PCR, the repertoire was profiled, and TCRdb retains in-frame clones only, with some absent. Seen here are some 2.4 million clones, over 85% observed once, and the top ten hold about 0.39%. The sequencing input was naive CD4+ T cells from PBMCs. All receptors derive from a man between 18 and 35 years old in good health. Some clones in this sample may be carry-over from other donors' samples. Each CDR3 is given with its conserved first and last residue. A D gene is named only where the DNA matches it firmly. Only some rows state a clone size, as once, few, many or a class for expanded clones.

clone size | J gene | D gene | V gene | CDR3 DNA | CDR3 protein
NA | TRBJ2-3 | TRBD1 | TRBV5-1 | TGCGCCAGCAGCTTGGCCCTGACAGGGGTCACAGATACGCAGTATTTT | CASSLALTGVTDTQYF
NA | TRBJ1-6 | NA | TRBV5-1 | TGCGCCAGCAGCCAGGGCCCAGGGAATTCACCCCTCCACTTT | CASSQGPGNSPLHF
NA | TRBJ2-7 | TRBD2 | TRBV6-1 | TGTGCCAGCCTGGTGCTGGGAGGGCCCTACGAGCAGTACTTC | CASLVLGGPYEQYF
NA | TRBJ2-7 | TRBD1 | TRBV5-1 | TGCGCCAGCAGCTTGAGGGACAGCGCTTACTCCTACGAGCAGTACTTC | CASSLRDSAYSYEQYF
NA | TRBJ2-5 | NA | TRBV28 | TGTGCCAGCAGTCCAATCGGGGTGGGCAGGGTCTACCAAGAGACCCAGTACTTC | CASSPIGVGRVYQETQYF
NA | TRBJ2-3 | NA | TRBV4-1 | TGCGCCAGCAGCCAGGTCGGTGCACAAGCTAGCACAGATACGCAGTATTTT | CASSQVGAQASTDTQYF
NA | TRBJ1-5 | NA | TRBV19 | TGTGCCAGTAGTATAGGCCCCGGGACACCTCGTTATCAGCCCCAGCATTTT | CASSIGPGTPRYQPQHF
NA | TRBJ2-5 | TRBD2 | TRBV18 | TGTGCCAGCTCTGGGACTAGCGCGGGAGGAGGAGAGACCCAGTACTTC | CASSGTSAGGGETQYF
NA | TRBJ2-7 | NA | TRBV28 | TGTGCCAGCAGCCTAGGCGGTGGAGAATACGAGCAGTACTTC | CASSLGGGEYEQYF
NA | TRBJ1-2 | TRBD1 | TRBV28 | TGTGCCAGCAGTTTTGGGGGACAGCACTATGGCTACACCTTC | CASSFGGQHYGYTF
NA | TRBJ1-3 | NA | TRBV28 | TGTGCCAGCAGTGATTCGGGGGGGGTAGCTGGAAACACCATATATTTT | CASSDSGGVAGNTIYF
NA | TRBJ1-1 | NA | TRBV5-1 | TGCGCCAGCAGCTTGGTTCTGGGAGGAGCTGAAGCTTTCTTT | CASSLVLGGAEAFF
once | TRBJ2-2 | TRBD1 | TRBV18 | TGTGCCAGCTCAACAACCGGGACAGGGACCGGGGAGCTGTTTTTT | CASSTTGTGTGELFF
NA | TRBJ1-1 | NA | TRBV30 | TGTGCCTGGAGTGTACTCGCGGGAGCTGAAGCTTTCTTT | CAWSVLAGAEAFF
NA | TRBJ2-3 | TRBD1 | TRBV11-2 | TGTGCCAGCAGCTTAGATCGTGACAGGGGGCCAACAGATACGCAGTATTTT | CASSLDRDRGPTDTQYF
NA | TRBJ1-2 | NA | TRBV30 | TGTGCCTGGAGTGTAAAAGCTCGAGGCTACACCTTC | CAWSVKARGYTF
once | TRBJ2-5 | TRBD2 | TRBV9 | TGTGCCAGCAGCGTAAGCGGGAGTTTCCAAGAGACCCAGTACTTC | CASSVSGSFQETQYF
NA | TRBJ2-7 | NA | TRBV11-1 | TGTGCCAGCAGCAGGGACCTCCGCTACGAGCAGTACTTC | CASSRDLRYEQYF
once | TRBJ2-3 | NA | TRBV5-5 | TGTGCCAGCAGCTTGGAACCGGGGAATACGCAGTATTTT | CASSLEPGNTQYF
NA | TRBJ2-5 | NA | TRBV28 | TGTGCCAGCAGTTTTCAGGTTAGGGAGACCCAGTACTTC | CASSFQVRETQYF
NA | TRBJ1-1 | NA | TRBV21-1 | TGTGCCAGGATTAAGGCTAGGGGGCGGAGTGAAGCTTTCTTT | CARIKARGRSEAFF
NA | TRBJ2-1 | TRBD1 | TRBV6-4 | TGTGCCAGCAGCCGGGACAGGGTGGGCAATGAGCAGTTCTTC | CASSRDRVGNEQFF